The TCR beta chain described here comes from a study of blood T cell repertoires in COVID-19 (dated by TCRdb to the early 2020s). Background for the entire study: Samples covering the acute and convalescent phases of COVID-19 were provided by collaborators in the United States, Italy and Spain. Where available, HLA class I and class II types were taken from metadata supplied by the sample provider and were not determined by assay-based typing. The prospective study material was composed of cDNA or gDNA derived from T cells, B-cell-depleted T cells, or PBMCs. The repertoires were released in a freely available public database intended as a resource for research on the immune response to SARS-CoV-2. Nearly every sample came with metadata listing a de-identified subject ID, COVID-19 status, age in years and sex. Samples were obtained from the ongoing ImmuneRACE study (first 160 participants) and from some 1,300 subjects provided by 6 global collaborators. The dataset comprised deeply sampled blood TCRbeta repertoires from subjects exposed to, actively infected with, or recovered from COVID-19.

The CDR3 holds 13 amino acids from the cysteine to the phenylalanine. Only the CDR3 part of the read is kept: 39 bases, read in frame from the first base. From a lookup of the germline V gene (reference sequence), CDR1 and CDR2 are LNHNV and YYDKDF. Relative to germline, V is 5 bases shorter and J is 12 bases shorter, with 20 bases between their ends. Each collaborating institution followed its own protocols to collect whole blood in K2EDTA tubes. For TCRbeta analysis, collaborator samples were shipped as frozen whole blood, as isolated PBMCs, or as DNA extracted from either sample type. About this clone itself: This receptor's antigen is unknown. No base quality information exists; no much larger clone differs at one position.

The immunoSEQ Assay, a bias-controlled multiplex PCR, was used to amplify TCRbeta CDR3 regions from genomic DNA. The study's own analysis went as follows. Nucleated cell counts per sample were estimated from amplification of reference gene primers within the assay. Sequence reads were collapsed and filtered to measure the absolute abundance of every unique TCRbeta CDR3 rearrangement. For each sample, productive Simpson clonality was calculated as the square root of Simpson's diversity index across productive rearrangements. TCRdb re-hosts the immuneACCESS table, in-frame sequences only. Its copies lack some clones; in the studies checked, an unresolved V gene accounts for under half of them, and the cause for the rest is not known. The V and J calls and clone size are taken from that table; D and trimming were inferred from the DNA. The sample table lists 60,000 or so clones, 87% of them with a count of one. Around 6.3% of the sample is held by the ten biggest clonotypes.

Results and caveats for the whole study, not just this receptor: The quantity of clinical and demographic metadata differed by source and by participant and was supplied without curation.

Material: peripheral blood. The receptor was isolated from a man in his sixties with acute or convalescent COVID-19. The chain links TRBV15 with TRBJ2-7, and the D gene may be TRBD1, 6 bases matching. DNA sequence: TGTGCCACCAGCCTTCAGACCGACAGGTCCTTGTACTTC. The translation is CATSLQTDRSLYF. Extended through the reference TRBV15 and TRBJ2-7 proteins, this CDR3 yields the full variable domain: DAMVIQNPRYQVTQFGKPVTLSCSQTLNHNVMYWYQQKSSQAPKLLFHYYDKDFNNEADTPDNFQSRRPNTSFCFLDIRSPGLGDTAMYLCATSLQTDRSLYFGPGTRLTVT.